These 24 T cell receptor beta chains originate from one sample sequenced in a study of radiotherapy plus CTLA-4 blockade in lung cancer. Generated by immunoSEQ multiplex PCR, the TCRdb table keeps only in-frame clones and is missing some. The sample includes 35,000 or so clones, approximately 89% of them seen just once. The sequencing used peripheral blood, collected from a patient treated with radiotherapy plus ipilimumab. These receptors came from a human donor with non-small cell lung cancer who had stable disease on radiotherapy plus ipilimumab.

Written as DNA, the CDR3 is TGTGCCAGCAGCCCCGGTCTAGCGGGAGGAGCAAGCGGTGAGCAGTACTTC. This translates into CASSPGLAGGASGEQYF. The chain employs TRBV9 and TRBJ2-7; 11 bases map to TRBD2. Germline V gives CDR1 SGDLS, CDR2 YYNGEE. The length of the CDR3 is 17 residues. V was pared by 4 bases and J by 7 bases, with 16 bases of the junction left unmatched.

This clone has a single count. This chain joins TRBV28 and TRBJ1-1; D is perhaps TRBD1 (5 bases). Per the germline V gene, CDR1 is MDHEN and CDR2 is SYDVKM. The CDR3 has 13 residues. The V and J ends lost 6 bases and 1 base respectively, with 9 bases between them. The chain's CDR3 is CASRRRGNTEAFF. The CDR3 DNA reads as TGTGCCAGCAGACGGAGGGGGAACACTGAAGCTTTCTTT.

The rearrangement links TRBV10-3 to TRBJ2-1; 8 bases fit TRBD1. This CDR3 comprises 18 residues. Germline V CDR1 and CDR2: ENHRY, SYGVKD. The J segment lost 7 bases and the V segment lost 1 base, leaving 15 bases of the junction unmatched. CDR3 bases: TGTGCCATCAGTGAGTTCTCGGACAGGGCTAAAACTAAGAATGAGCAGTTCTTC. Its protein is CAISEFSDRAKTKNEQFF.

The chain couples TRBV11-2 to TRBJ1-5; 9 positions match TRBD1. The CDR3 is 15 amino acids. CDR1 is SGHAT and CDR2 is FQNNGV in the germline V gene. J gave up 1 base and V 5 bases, and 3 bases lay outside the gene matches. The CDR3 reads CASSPTGGSNQPQHF. The CDR3 region has the DNA TGTGCCAGCAGCCCAACAGGGGGCAGCAATCAGCCCCAGCATTTT.

This chain joins TRBV7-3 and TRBJ2-7; no definite D call. The CDR3 has 13 amino acids. With 5 bases removed from V and 4 bases from J, the gap between germline ends came to 12 bases. Germline V gene lookup returns CDR1 SGHTA and CDR2 FQGTGA. The CDR3 here is CASSPGLGYEQYF. The CDR3 nucleotides read TGTGCCAGCAGCCCCGGTCTAGGTTACGAGCAGTACTTC.

To note about this clone: This CDR3 is also generated by other DNA sequences in the sample. The chain carries TRBV2 and TRBJ1-1; 9 nucleotides agree with TRBD1. CDR3 length: 15 residues. Germline V lookup: CDR1 SNHLY, CDR2 FYNNEI. The junction had 7 bases not matched to a gene; V was cut back by 3 bases and J by 5 bases. This CDR3 is CASSDMGQGKTEAFF. The CDR3 DNA follows: TGTGCCAGCAGTGATATGGGACAGGGTAAAACTGAAGCTTTCTTT.

The V call is TRBV9, the J call TRBJ2-1; a possible D gene is TRBD2 (5 bases). The CDR3 is made up of 17 amino acids. Germline CDR1 reads SGDLS; CDR2 reads YYNGEE. The germline V and J ends were trimmed by 0 bases and 0 bases, with 13 bases remaining between them. The CDR3 DNA follows: TGTGCCAGCAGCGTAGGGGTCACGGGAAGCTCCTACAATGAGCAGTTCTTC. This gives the protein CASSVGVTGSSYNEQFF.

This clone occurred once. The chain has TRBV7-9 and TRBJ1-2, with 9 bases lining up with TRBD1. The junction had 9 bases not matched to a gene; V was cut back by 6 bases and J by 7 bases. Looked up from germline, CDR1 is SEHNR and CDR2 is FQNEAQ (reference sequence). The CDR3 is made up of 14 amino acids. The CDR3 DNA is TGTGCCAGCAGTCCACTAGGGACAGGGTTTGGCTACACCTTC. Encoded protein: CASSPLGTGFGYTF.

This rearrangement joins TRBV13 to TRBJ2-7; 11 bases line up with TRBD2. V gave up 6 bases and J gave up 5 bases; unmatched junction bases: 6. Germline V CDR1 and CDR2: PRHDT, FYEKMQ (reference sequence). CDR3 size: 14 residues. The CDR3 sequence is CASRPSGGRDEQYF. CDR3 nucleotides: TGTGCCAGCAGACCTAGCGGGGGGAGGGACGAGCAGTACTTC.

The genes are TRBV9 and TRBJ1-2; 7 bases fit TRBD1. Germline V CDR1 and CDR2: SGDLS, YYNGEE. Trimming at V came to 4 bases and at J to 0 bases, leaving 3 bases not matched to a gene. CDR3 length: 14 amino acids. CDR3 loop: CASSRGTANYGYTF. The DNA for the CDR3 is TGTGCCAGCAGCCGCGGGACAGCTAACTATGGCTACACCTTC.

This sequence joins TRBV6-1 and TRBJ1-1, with D perhaps matching TRBD1 (6 bases). CDR3 length: 16 amino acids. With 0 bases removed from V and 5 bases from J, the gap between germline ends came to 16 bases. Germline values: CDR1 MNHNS, CDR2 SASEGT. The CDR3 DNA reads as TGTGCCAGCAGTGAAGCAATTTTACAGGGAAGTACTGAAGCTTTCTTT. It translates to CASSEAILQGSTEAFF.

This clone appeared a few times. The chain combines TRBV19 with TRBJ2-7; TRBD2 agrees at 10 bases. This CDR3 spans 15 amino acids. The ends lost 3 bases at V and 3 bases at J; junction bases unmatched: 5. Germline CDR1 LNHDA, CDR2 SQIVND (reference sequence). The CDR3 here is CASSMGLAPYYEQYF. CDR3 nucleotides: TGTGCCAGTAGTATGGGACTAGCGCCTTACTACGAGCAGTACTTC.

The genes are TRBV4-3 and TRBJ2-3; no definite D call. This CDR3 has 14 residues. Trimming removed 0 bases at V and 6 bases at J, with 10 bases between. Germline V gene lookup returns CDR1 LGHNA and CDR2 YSLEER. In DNA, the CDR3 is TGCGCCAGCAGCCAAGAAGCTTTTCGGGATACGCAGTATTTT. It specifies CASSQEAFRDTQYF.

This clone was seen only once. Here the CDR3 DNA reads TGTGCCAGCCAAACAGGGGATGGAGGTGGCTACACCTTC. It encodes CASQTGDGGGYTF. The chain recombines TRBV10-3 with TRBJ1-2, with TRBD1 identical over 7 bases. Per germline, CDR1 ENHRY and CDR2 SYGVKD. The V segment lost 10 bases and the J segment 7 bases; nucleotides outside the gene matches: 12. The CDR3 covers 13 residues.

The genes are TRBV7-6 and TRBJ2-3, with 13 nucleotides matching TRBD2. Trimming removed 5 bases from V and 1 base from J; junction bases left unmatched: 15. CDR1 SGHVS and CDR2 FNYEAQ come from the germline V gene. The CDR3 is 20 residues long. The DNA for the CDR3 is TGTGCCAGCAGCGCACTCGGACTAGCGGGAGTCCTTACCGGCACAGATACGCAGTATTTT. This codes for CASSALGLAGVLTGTDTQYF.

The rearrangement joins TRBV7-8 to TRBJ2-7, with D maybe TRBD1 (6 bases). The V end was cut by 5 bases, the J end by 2 bases, with 16 bases between. This CDR3 comprises 15 residues. Per germline, CDR1 SGHVS and CDR2 FQNEAQ. In DNA, the CDR3 is TGTGCCAGCAGCCCCAGCCCGGGACAAACCTACGAGCAGTACTTC. It translates to CASSPSPGQTYEQYF. The complete variable domain, with remaining parts taken from reference TRBV7-8 and TRBJ2-7, reads GAGVSQSPRYKVAKRGQDVALRCDPISGHVSLFWYQQALGQGPEFLTYFQNEAQLDKSGLPSDRFFAERPEGSVSTLKIQRTQQEDSAVYLCASSPSPGQTYEQYFGPGTRLTVT.

The chain is built from TRBV5-4 and TRBJ2-1; possibly TRBD1 for D (5 bases). The length of the CDR3 is 13 residues. Germline CDR1 and CDR2: SGHNT and YYREEE (reference sequence). The V end lost 0 bases, the J end lost 9 bases, and 10 bases lay between the germline ends. CDR3 sequence reads: CASSLVGAGEQFF. The CDR3 DNA follows: TGTGCCAGCAGCTTGGTAGGGGCTGGTGAGCAGTTCTTC.

This chain connects TRBV27 to TRBJ2-3, with a weak D call TRBD2 (5 bases). V lost 6 bases and J 3 bases, leaving 13 bases between the germline ends. Germline CDR1 is MNHEY and CDR2 is SMNVEV (reference sequence). CDR3 length: 14 residues. The chain's CDR3 is CASRAEGLTDTQYF. CDR3 in DNA: TGTGCCAGCAGGGCTGAGGGTTTGACAGATACGCAGTATTTT.

The genes are TRBV5-8 and TRBJ2-7; 9 positions match TRBD2. J gave up 4 bases and V 2 bases, and 7 bases lay outside the gene matches. This CDR3 is built from 15 residues. Germline assignment: CDR1 SGHTS and CDR2 YDEGEE. CDR3 residues: CASSFGLAGTYEQYF. CDR3 sequence (DNA): TGTGCCAGCAGCTTCGGCCTAGCGGGGACATACGAGCAGTACTTC.

V and J are TRBV6-5 and TRBJ2-1; 7 nucleotides align to TRBD1. Germline V CDR1 and CDR2: MNHEY, SVGAGI. CDR3 size: 15 residues. J was trimmed by 7 bases and V by 0 bases; bases with no gene match: 6. The DNA for the CDR3 is TGTGCCAGCAGTTACTCGACAGGGTCGCGGAATGAGCAGTTCTTC. Protein product: CASSYSTGSRNEQFF.

This clone has only a few counts. The chain joins TRBV20-1 to TRBJ2-3; no clear D. This CDR3 spans 11 amino acids. Per the germline V gene, CDR1 is DFQATT and CDR2 is SNEGSKA (reference sequence). V was clipped by 5 bases and J by 3 bases, with 6 bases between them. This CDR3 reads CSAARTDTQYF. DNA of the CDR3: TGCAGTGCTGCTCGGACAGATACGCAGTATTTT.

The chain has TRBV10-3 and TRBJ2-7; no firm D call. The V end was cut by 10 bases, the J end by 0 bases, with 10 bases between. Germline V gene data show CDR1 as ENHRY and CDR2 as SYGVKD. The length of the CDR3 is 12 residues. The CDR3, as DNA: TGTGCCACCTCGGTCGGCTCCTACGAGCAGTACTTC. Translating it yields CATSVGSYEQYF.

The table lists this clone with a count of one. V and J are TRBV4-3 and TRBJ2-3, with TRBD2 matching over 10 bases. The CDR3 covers 16 residues. V shed 3 bases and J 4 bases; nucleotides not matched to a gene: 7. Germline lookup yields CDR1 LGHNA and CDR2 YSLEER. The CDR3, as DNA: TGCGCCAGCAGCCAGAATAGCGGGAGGAGGTCAGATACGCAGTATTTT. It yields the protein CASSQNSGRRSDTQYF.

The rearrangement uses TRBV27 and TRBJ2-7; 9 nucleotides align to TRBD2. Germline V gene data show CDR1 as MNHEY and CDR2 as SMNVEV (reference sequence). V was clipped by 6 bases and J by 6 bases; unmatched bases: 9. CDR3 size: 14 residues. The CDR3 DNA sequence: TGTGCCAGCAGCCTAGCGGGAAGGCTCTCCGAGCAGTACTTC. Translating gives CASSLAGRLSEQYF.